This T cell receptor beta chain came from a study of blood T cell repertoires in COVID-19. About the study: From the United States, Italy and Spain came samples of acute and convalescent COVID-19.

Authors' processing steps: The assay estimated nucleated cells by amplifying reference gene primers. Assay: immunoSEQ multiplex PCR; the TCRdb copy retains only in-frame clones and omits some. Clone size and the V and J calls come from that table; the DNA yielded D and trimming. The data hold some 110,000 clones, with about 80% observed a single time. Germline lookup yields CDR1 LGHNA and CDR2 YNFKEQ. The CDR3 extends over 15 amino acids. Trimming cost V 1 base and J 4 bases, with 13 bases left between them. The material sequenced was peripheral blood. This clonotype originated in a man aged 60-69 years with active or convalescent COVID-19. This chain joins TRBV4-2 and TRBJ2-5; possibly TRBD1 for D (5 bases). The CDR3 loop reads CASSQVEAGIETQYF. CDR3 DNA: TGTGCCAGCAGCCAAGTGGAAGCAGGGATAGAGACCCAGTACTTC.